The 2 T cell receptor beta chains reported below all come from one sample, sequenced in a study of neurological immune-mediated disorders. TCRdb re-derived calls from the 5' RACE reads in MiXCR, one entry per CDR3 protein. The profile shows tens of thousands of distinct CDR3 sequences, roughly 9.9% of them singletons. Sample: PBMCs. The origin of the receptors is a man aged 50 or older in good health.

There are many counts of this clonotype. The chain uses TRBV7-2 and TRBJ2-1; TRBD1 matches 8 bases. This CDR3 contains 11 residues. V shed 2 bases and J 15 bases; nucleotides not matched to a gene: 3. Germline V gene data show CDR1 as SGHTA and CDR2 as FQGNSA. CDR3 coding DNA: TGTGCCAGCAGCTTAATTGGACAGGGGTTCTTC. This codes for CASSLIGQGFF.

Ten or more counts support this clonotype. The chain is built from TRBV5-1 and TRBJ2-1, with no clear D. CDR1 is SGHRS, CDR2 YFSETQ, per germline. CDR3 length: 13 residues. V was cut by 3 bases and J by 8 bases, with 12 bases left in between. This CDR3 is CASSSIGVDEQFF. The DNA of the CDR3 is TGCGCCAGCAGCTCAATTGGGGTCGATGAGCAGTTCTTC.